These 9 T cell receptor beta chains came from one sample sequenced in a study of cytomegalovirus exposure and HLA in healthy donors. Both 60 Vbeta primers and 13 Jbeta primers went into the PCR. Profiled with immunoSEQ multiplex PCR; TCRdb holds only in-frame clones, not every one. The table includes 110,000 to 150,000 clones, approximately 63% detected once. The source material was PBMCs. The receptors shown here come from an older woman in good health and CMV-seropositive.

The chain employs TRBV6-5 and TRBJ1-4, with a tentative D call TRBD1 (5 bases). Trimming shortened V by 0 bases and J by 8 bases, and 13 bases separated the two germline ends. Germline loops: CDR1 MNHEY, CDR2 SVGAGI. The CDR3 consists of 15 residues. CDR3 nucleotides: TGTGCCAGCAGTTACTCGGGGGGTATAGGAGAAAAACTGTTTTTT. It translates to CASSYSGGIGEKLFF.

The chain has TRBV27 and TRBJ1-2; D gene uncertain. CDR3 length: 15 residues. Trimming pared 6 bases from V and 3 bases from J, leaving 17 bases between. Germline loops: CDR1 MNHEY, CDR2 SMNVEV (reference sequence). CDR3 loop: CASRLRAIHYYGYTF. CDR3 coding DNA: TGTGCCAGCAGATTGAGGGCGATTCATTACTATGGCTACACCTTC.

The genes are TRBV19 and TRBJ1-1; 7 positions agree with TRBD1. This CDR3 is built from 13 residues. With 6 bases clipped from V and 3 bases from J, the junction kept 4 bases outside the gene matches. The germline gives CDR1 LNHDA, CDR2 SQIVND (reference sequence). CDR3 sequence reads: CASRGRGDTEAFF. The DNA for the CDR3 is TGTGCCAGTAGGGGCAGGGGGGACACTGAAGCTTTCTTT. The full variable domain, with the rest looked up from reference TRBV19 and TRBJ1-1, is DGGITQSPKYLFRKEGQNVTLSCEQNLNHDAMYWYRQDPGQGLRLIYYSQIVNDFQKGDIAEGYSVSREKKESFPLTVTSAQKNPTAFYLCASRGRGDTEAFFGQGTRLTVV.

The V gene is TRBV4-1, the J gene TRBJ1-1; 7 positions match TRBD1. Germline values: CDR1 MGHRA, CDR2 YSYEKL. V lost 3 bases, J lost 7 bases, and 8 bases stayed unmatched. The CDR3 length is 14 residues. CDR3 loop: CASSHFDRELEAFF. CDR3 DNA: TGCGCCAGCAGCCACTTTGACAGGGAGCTTGAAGCTTTCTTT.

The chain couples TRBV28 to TRBJ2-7; 9 nucleotides line up with TRBD2. Germline V gives CDR1 MDHEN, CDR2 SYDVKM. This CDR3 has 16 residues. V gave up 7 bases and J gave up 0 bases; unmatched junction bases: 10. In nucleotides, the CDR3 is TGTGCCAGCATGGTAGCGGGAGTAGGTGGCTCCTACGAGCAGTACTTC. It encodes CASMVAGVGGSYEQYF.

The CDR3 DNA sequence: TGTGCCAGCAGTTACTCGACAGGGATGAATTACGAGCAGTACTTC. As protein: CASSYSTGMNYEQYF. The genes are TRBV6-5 and TRBJ2-7; 7 bases are shared with TRBD1. With V trimmed by 0 bases and J by 4 bases, 6 bases remained unmatched. Germline-derived CDR1 and CDR2 are MNHEY and SVGAGI. CDR3 length: 15 amino acids.

The V call is TRBV9, the J call TRBJ2-4; maybe TRBD2 (6 bases). The CDR3 contains 16 residues. Trimming stripped 3 bases from V and 1 base from J, with 14 bases between. Germline-derived CDR1 and CDR2 are SGDLS and YYNGEE. CDR3 in DNA: TGTGCCAGCAGCGATGGGGACTTCGGGGCCAAAAACATTCAGTACTTC. Encoded protein: CASSDGDFGAKNIQYF.

V usage is TRBV6-1 and J usage is TRBJ1-2; D gene ambiguous. CDR3 length: 16 amino acids. V lost 0 bases and J 7 bases, leaving 18 bases between the germline ends. Germline loops: CDR1 MNHNS, CDR2 SASEGT. This CDR3 is CASSEALQSSHLGYTF. The CDR3 DNA reads TGTGCCAGCAGTGAAGCCCTCCAAAGCTCTCATCTTGGCTACACCTTC.

The chain links TRBV28 to TRBJ1-2; D possibly corresponds to TRBD1 (6 bases). V shed 1 base and J shed 2 bases, with 8 bases lying between them. The CDR3 is made up of 14 amino acids. Germline CDR1 MDHEN, CDR2 SYDVKM. This chain's CDR3 is CASSLYTGNYGYTF. The DNA for the CDR3 is TGTGCCAGCAGTTTATATACAGGGAACTATGGCTACACCTTC.